The 4 T cell receptor beta chains below come from one sample, sequenced in a study of blood T cell repertoires in COVID-19. TCRdb keeps only in-frame clones here, not all; method: immunoSEQ multiplex PCR. This table holds 350,000 to 450,000 clones, approximately 86% found once. What was sequenced was peripheral blood. These receptors were collected from a woman between 55 and 75 years old with COVID-19, enrolled during active disease.

The chain has TRBV18 and TRBJ1-6; 9 bases line up with TRBD1. Looked up from germline, CDR1 is KGHSH and CDR2 is LQKENI. V lost 6 bases to trimming and J lost 5 bases; unmatched junction nucleotides: 5. The CDR3 contains 15 residues. CDR3 in DNA: TGTGCCAGCTCGTCCGGGACAGGGAATAATTCACCCCTCCACTTT. It translates to CASSSGTGNNSPLHF.

This chain connects TRBV3-1 (or the pseudogene TRBV3-2) to TRBJ2-3; TRBD1 agrees at 7 bases. J was trimmed by 4 bases and V by 5 bases; bases with no gene match: 9. This CDR3 has 15 amino acids. CDR1 is LGHDT and CDR2 is YNNKEL in the germline V gene (reference sequence). The CDR3 region is CASSVGQAGADTQYF. The CDR3 DNA follows: TGTGCCAGCAGCGTTGGACAGGCCGGGGCAGATACGCAGTATTTT.

This chain joins TRBV9 and TRBJ2-1; D is possibly TRBD2 (5 bases). CDR3 size: 15 residues. CDR1 is SGDLS, CDR2 YYNGEE, per germline. V lost 3 bases to trimming and J lost 2 bases, with 12 bases between them. For the CDR3, the DNA is TGTGCCAGCAGCGGATCCGGGATCCCCTACAATGAGCAGTTCTTC. This codes for CASSGSGIPYNEQFF.

This clone was seen only once. V and J are TRBV18 and TRBJ2-1; weak D call: TRBD2 (6 bases). V lost 4 bases, J lost 5 bases, and 15 bases lay in between. The V gene's germline CDR1 is KGHSH and CDR2 LQKENI. The CDR3 is 15 residues long. The CDR3 protein is CASSRRREINNEQFF. The DNA for the CDR3 is TGTGCCAGCTCACGGCGGAGGGAAATAAACAATGAGCAGTTCTTC.